The TCR beta chain described here comes from a study of T cell responses to AZD1222 COVID-19 vaccine. TCRdb keeps only in-frame clones here, not all; method: immunoSEQ multiplex PCR. The table has roughly 120,000 clones, about 85% seen once. General observations from the study: Clonal diversity may have been underestimated in mostly white British donors. Spike-specific TCR breadth and depth grew following two AZD1222 doses.

Turning to this clone: Antigen: not known.

V lost 1 base and J 8 bases, leaving 11 bases between the germline ends. This CDR3 contains 13 residues. CDR1 and CDR2 from the germline V gene are SEHNR and FQNEAQ (reference sequence). The input for sequencing was peripheral blood, taken on day 0 of AZD1222 vaccination. This chain connects TRBV7-9 to TRBJ1-2; D remains unclear. This TCR came from an adult in good health. Written as DNA, the CDR3 is TGTGCCAGCAGCTTAGGTACGGGTCTAGGCTACACCTTC. Its translation: CASSLGTGLGYTF.